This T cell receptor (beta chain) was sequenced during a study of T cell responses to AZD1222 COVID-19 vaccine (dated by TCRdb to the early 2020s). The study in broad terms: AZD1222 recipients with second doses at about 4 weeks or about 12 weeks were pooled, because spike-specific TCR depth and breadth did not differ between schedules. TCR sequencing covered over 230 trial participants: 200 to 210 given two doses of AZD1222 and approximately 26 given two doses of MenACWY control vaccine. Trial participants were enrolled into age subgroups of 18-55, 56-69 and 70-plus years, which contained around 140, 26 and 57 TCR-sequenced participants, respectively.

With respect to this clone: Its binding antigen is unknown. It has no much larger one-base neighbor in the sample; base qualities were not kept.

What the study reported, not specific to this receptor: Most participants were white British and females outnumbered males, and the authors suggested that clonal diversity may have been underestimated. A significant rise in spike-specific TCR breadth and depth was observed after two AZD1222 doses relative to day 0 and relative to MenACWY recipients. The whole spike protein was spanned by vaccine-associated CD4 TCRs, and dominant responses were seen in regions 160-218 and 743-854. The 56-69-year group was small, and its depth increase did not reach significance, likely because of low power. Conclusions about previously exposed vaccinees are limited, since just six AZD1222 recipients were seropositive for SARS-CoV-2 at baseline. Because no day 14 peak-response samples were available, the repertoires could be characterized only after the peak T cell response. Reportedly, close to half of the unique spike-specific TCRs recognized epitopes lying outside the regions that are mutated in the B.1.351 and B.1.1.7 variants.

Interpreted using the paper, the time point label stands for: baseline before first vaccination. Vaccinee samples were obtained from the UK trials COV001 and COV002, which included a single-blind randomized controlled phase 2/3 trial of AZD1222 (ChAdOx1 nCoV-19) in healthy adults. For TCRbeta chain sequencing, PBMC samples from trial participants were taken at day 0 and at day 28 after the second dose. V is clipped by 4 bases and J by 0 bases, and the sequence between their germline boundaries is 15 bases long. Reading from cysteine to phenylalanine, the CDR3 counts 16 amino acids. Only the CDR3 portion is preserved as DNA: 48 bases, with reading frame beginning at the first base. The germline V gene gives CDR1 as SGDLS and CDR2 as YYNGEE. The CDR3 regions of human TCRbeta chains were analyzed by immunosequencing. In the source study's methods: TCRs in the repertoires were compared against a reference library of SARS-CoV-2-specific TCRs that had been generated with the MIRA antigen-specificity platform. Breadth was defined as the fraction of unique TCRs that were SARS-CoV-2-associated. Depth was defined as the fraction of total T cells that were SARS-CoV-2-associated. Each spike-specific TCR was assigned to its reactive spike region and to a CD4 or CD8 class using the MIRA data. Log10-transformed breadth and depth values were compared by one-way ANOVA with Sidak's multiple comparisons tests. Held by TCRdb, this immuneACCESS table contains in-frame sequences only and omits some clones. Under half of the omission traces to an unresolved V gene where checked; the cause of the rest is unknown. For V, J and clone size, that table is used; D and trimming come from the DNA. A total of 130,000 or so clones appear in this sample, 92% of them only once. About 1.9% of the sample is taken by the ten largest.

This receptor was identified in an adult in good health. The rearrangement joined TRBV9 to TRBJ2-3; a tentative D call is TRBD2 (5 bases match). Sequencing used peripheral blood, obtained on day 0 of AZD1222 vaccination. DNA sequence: TGTGCCAGCAGCCGTCGCGGGCTCCCAAGCACAGATACGCAGTATTTT. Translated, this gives CASSRRGLPSTDTQYF.